The 3 T cell receptor beta chains below come from one sample, sequenced in a study of T cells in Graves' hyperthyroidism and ophthalmopathy. Amplification of TCR beta CDR3 regions used RNA as the template. First-round RT-PCR targeting the TCR CDR3 was performed with the HTBI primer set. From the multiplex PCR reads, TCRdb called clonotypes with MiXCR, one entry per CDR3 protein. Of a few hundred thousand distinct CDR3 sequences detected, about a sixth appear once; the ten largest clones hold approximately 15%. Sequencing was carried out using blood. These receptors came from a woman in her late teens or twenties with Graves' ophthalmopathy.

This chain joins TRBV27 and TRBJ2-7; 8 bases agree with TRBD2. Germline CDR1 reads MNHEY; CDR2 reads SMNVEV (reference sequence). CDR3 length equals 15 residues. The trim removed 2 bases at V and 0 bases at J, leaving 3 bases unmatched. This chain's CDR3 is CASSLIAGSSYEQYF. In DNA, the CDR3 is TGTGCCAGCAGTTTAATAGCGGGGAGCTCCTACGAGCAGTACTTC.

With respect to this clonotype: Relative to the germline gene, one junction end is altered; a read error may explain this. V is TRBV9 and J is TRBJ1-1; 9 bases align to TRBD1. The CDR3 extends over 16 amino acids. Germline V gives CDR1 SGDLS, CDR2 YYNGEE. CDR3 sequence (DNA): TGTGCCAGCAGCGTCACAGGGGGCGCGGGGAACACTGAAGCTCTCTTT. Translation gives CASSVTGGAGNTEALF.

This clonotype was picked up many times. The V and J genes are TRBV27 and TRBJ2-7, with 12 bases lining up with TRBD2. The length of the CDR3 is 16 residues. J gave up 2 bases and V 2 bases, and 4 bases lay outside the gene matches. Germline CDR1 reads MNHEY; CDR2 reads SMNVEV (reference sequence). The CDR3: CASSLRGLAGPYEQYF. CDR3 coding DNA: TGTGCCAGCAGTTTACGCGGACTAGCGGGGCCCTACGAGCAGTACTTC.